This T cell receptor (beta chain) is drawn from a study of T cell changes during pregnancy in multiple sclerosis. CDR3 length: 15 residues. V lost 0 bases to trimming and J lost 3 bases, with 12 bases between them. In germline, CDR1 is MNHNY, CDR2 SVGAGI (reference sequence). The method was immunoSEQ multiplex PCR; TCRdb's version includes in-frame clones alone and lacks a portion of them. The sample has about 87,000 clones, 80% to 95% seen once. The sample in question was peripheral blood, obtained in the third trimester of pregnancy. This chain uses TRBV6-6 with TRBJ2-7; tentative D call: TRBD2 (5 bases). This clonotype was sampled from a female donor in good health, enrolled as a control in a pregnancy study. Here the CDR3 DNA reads TGTGCCAGCAGTTACTCGAACGGGGAATTCTACGAGCAGTACTTC. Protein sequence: CASSYSNGEFYEQYF.